The clone carrying this T cell receptor beta chain was seen many times. Its antigen is currently unknown. This sample was taken from a study of T cells in Graves' hyperthyroidism and ophthalmopathy. Study information: It was at initial diagnosis, before any treatment, that peripheral blood was collected.

Newly diagnosed hyperthyroidism, duration under 2 months, in patients aged 18 to 65. V dropped 4 bases and J dropped 5 bases, with 12 bases sitting between them. Germline lookup yields CDR1 KGHSH and CDR2 LQKENI. The CDR3 extends over 14 amino acids. From RNA transcripts, TCR beta CDR3 regions were amplified. TCR CDR3 underwent first-round RT-PCR with the HTBI primer set. A single record per CDR3 protein comes from TCRdb applying MiXCR to the multiplex PCR reads. This table holds about 400,000 distinct CDR3 sequences, roughly 15% found once. Overall study results and limits: Before onset, ophthalmopathy was predicted by the model a median roughly six months earlier.

Material: blood. The chain links TRBV18 to TRBJ2-1, with D perhaps TRBD1 (5 bases). The source of this sequence is a woman between 18 and 29 years old with Graves' hyperthyroidism. The CDR3 reads CASSQFQGNNEQFF. For the CDR3, the DNA is TGTGCCAGCTCACAATTCCAGGGAAACAATGAGCAGTTCTTC.